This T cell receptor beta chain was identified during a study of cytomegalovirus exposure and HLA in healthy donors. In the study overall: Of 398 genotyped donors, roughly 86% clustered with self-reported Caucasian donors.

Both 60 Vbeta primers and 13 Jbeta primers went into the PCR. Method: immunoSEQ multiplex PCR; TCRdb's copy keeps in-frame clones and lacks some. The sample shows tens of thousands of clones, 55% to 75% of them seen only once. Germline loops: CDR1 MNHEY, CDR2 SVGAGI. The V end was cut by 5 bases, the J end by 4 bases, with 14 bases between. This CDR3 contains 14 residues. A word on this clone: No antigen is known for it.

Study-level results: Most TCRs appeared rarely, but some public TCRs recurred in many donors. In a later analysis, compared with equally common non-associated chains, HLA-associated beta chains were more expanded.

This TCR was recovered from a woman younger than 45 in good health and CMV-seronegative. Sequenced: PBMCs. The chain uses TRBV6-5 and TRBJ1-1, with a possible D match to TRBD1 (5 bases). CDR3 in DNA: TGTGCCAGCAGTCCCGAGTGGGGGGGCACTGAAGCTTTCTTT. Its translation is CASSPEWGGTEAFF.